The present entry profiles one T cell receptor (beta chain) with its context. Clones were read by immunoSEQ multiplex PCR, and TCRdb kept only the in-frame ones, dropping some. Among 200,000 to 250,000 clones listed, over 70% were seen once. These data belong to a study of blood T cell repertoires in COVID-19. The sequenced sample was peripheral blood. This receptor was taken from a woman in her seventies with acute or convalescent COVID-19.

In DNA form, the CDR3 reads TGTGCCAGCAGCTCTGGGACAGCTACGTACCAAGAGACCCAGTACTTC. Amino acids: CASSSGTATYQETQYF. The V gene is TRBV11-1, the J gene TRBJ2-5, with 7 nucleotides matching TRBD1. The CDR3 extends over 16 amino acids. Trimming removed 4 bases from V and 0 bases from J; junction bases left unmatched: 8. Germline loops: CDR1 SGHAT, CDR2 FQDESV (reference sequence). Looking up the rest from reference TRBV11-1 and TRBJ2-5 gives the full variable domain: EAEVAQSPRYKITEKSQAVAFWCDPISGHATLYWYRQILGQGPELLVQFQDESVVDDSQLPKDRFSAERLKGVDSTLKIQPAELGDSAMYLCASSSGTATYQETQYFGPGTRLLVL.